The T cell receptor beta chain under discussion was sequenced for a study of cytomegalovirus exposure and HLA in healthy donors. Overall study context: The study's early data release held around 85 million unique TCRs from HLA-typed donors.

On this clone: Its antigen remains unknown. A read error may produce the germline difference seen at one junction end.

Germline CDR1 MDHEN, CDR2 SYDVKM. This CDR3 region has 15 residues. It was with 60 Vbeta and 13 Jbeta primers that the PCR ran. Assay: immunoSEQ multiplex PCR; the TCRdb copy retains only in-frame clones and omits some. The sample comprises about 140,000 clones, about 80% of which are singletons, and 5.1% rests with the top ten. Findings and limits, study-wide: A missense DCLRE1C variant was associated with V- and J-gene trimming of TCR beta chains in a later analysis, and an independent cohort replicated the association. In vitro checks showed that three CMV-associated chains really do target CMV antigens.

The receptor was isolated from a male donor in good health and CMV-seronegative. Sequencing was done on a sample of PBMCs. V and J are TRBV28 and TRBJ1-6; 9 bases are shared with TRBD1. DNA of the CDR3: TGTGCCAGCATTTTAGGGGACAGGGAGAATTCACCCCTCCACTTT. Its protein product is CASILGDRENSPLHF.